One sample yielded the 32 T cell receptor beta chains listed below, sequenced in a study of cytomegalovirus exposure and HLA in healthy donors. With 60 Vbeta and 13 Jbeta primers, the PCR was carried out. Profiled with immunoSEQ multiplex PCR; TCRdb holds only in-frame clones, not every one. The table records more than 100,000 clones, about 86% of them present only once. The source material was PBMCs. These receptors were taken from a woman in her 30s in good health and CMV-seronegative.

V and J are TRBV29-1 and TRBJ2-7; 13 bases line up with TRBD2. Germline V gives CDR1 SQVTM, CDR2 ANQGSEA. The CDR3 is 15 amino acids. V shed 6 bases, J shed 3 bases, and the junction held 8 bases outside the gene matches. DNA of the CDR3: TGCAGCGTAACTACCTGGACTAGCGGGAGCTACGAGCAGTACTTC. Residues: CSVTTWTSGSYEQYF.

This clone was seen a single time. V usage is TRBV27 and J usage is TRBJ2-1; TRBD2 might be the D (7 bases). Germline loops: CDR1 MNHEY, CDR2 SMNVEV (reference sequence). This CDR3 has 14 amino acids. With 6 bases removed from V and 6 bases from J, the gap between germline ends came to 15 bases. The chain's CDR3 is CASSLRGAPNEQFF. DNA for the CDR3: TGTGCCAGCAGCCTACGGGGGGCGCCCAATGAGCAGTTCTTC.

The genes are TRBV30 and TRBJ2-5, with 7 bases identical to TRBD2. The trim removed 3 bases at V and 6 bases at J, leaving 7 bases unmatched. Germline CDR1 GTSNPN, CDR2 SVGIG (reference sequence). This CDR3 is 13 amino acids long. CDR3 bases: TGTGCCTGGAGGGGGGAGGGGCTAAAGACCCAGTACTTC. Protein product: CAWRGEGLKTQYF.

The genes are TRBV27 and TRBJ2-7, with 10 bases identical to TRBD1. Germline trimming cut 5 bases from V and 3 bases from J; bases unmatched to any gene: 4. The CDR3 has 14 residues. Germline CDR1 is MNHEY and CDR2 is SMNVEV (reference sequence). The DNA of the CDR3 is TGTGCCAGCAGTACCGGGACAGGGGACTACGAGCAGTACTTC. This sequence encodes CASSTGTGDYEQYF.

This clone has ten or more counts. The chain links TRBV6-1 to TRBJ1-2; 9 bases fit TRBD1. Germline trimming cut 10 bases from V and 5 bases from J; bases unmatched to any gene: 11. The germline CDR1 and CDR2 sequences are MNHNS and SASEGT. The CDR3 has 14 amino acids. As DNA, the CDR3 is TGTGCCACCTGGGACGGGACAGGGTCTTATGGCTACACCTTC. Amino acid sequence: CATWDGTGSYGYTF.

V is TRBV6-6 and J is TRBJ2-1; the match to TRBD2 covers 13 bases. There are 15 residues in the CDR3. V trimming: 2 bases; J trimming: 13 bases; junction bases outside the gene matches: 8. Germline CDR1 is MNHNY and CDR2 is SVGAGI (reference sequence). Here the CDR3 DNA reads TGTGCCAGCAGTTACGGTGGACTAGCGGGAGAAGTACAGTTCTTC. As protein: CASSYGGLAGEVQFF.

V and J are TRBV5-1 and TRBJ2-1, with 12 bases that match TRBD2. Germline CDR1 and CDR2: SGHRS and YFSETQ. The CDR3 extends over 19 amino acids. J was trimmed by 0 bases and V by 0 bases; bases with no gene match: 7. In DNA form, the CDR3 reads TGCGCCAGCAGCTTGGTAGGCCTAGCGGGGGGGAGCTCCTACAATGAGCAGTTCTTC. The encoded protein is CASSLVGLAGGSSYNEQFF. The full variable domain, in which reference TRBV5-1 and TRBJ2-1 provide the parts outside the CDR3, is KAGVTQTPRYLIKTRGQQVTLSCSPISGHRSVSWYQQTPGQGLQFLFEYFSETQRNKGNFPGRFSGRQFSNSRSEMNVSTLELGDSALYLCASSLVGLAGGSSYNEQFFGPGTRLTVL.

The V call is TRBV4-1, the J call TRBJ1-5; D is ambiguous. The germline gives CDR1 MGHRA, CDR2 YSYEKL. The V and J ends lost 4 bases and 4 bases respectively, with 8 bases between them. The CDR3 runs 13 residues. Written as DNA, the CDR3 is TGCGCCAGCAGCCTCGCGGAAAATCAGCCCCAGCATTTT. Protein sequence: CASSLAENQPQHF.

The chain uses TRBV28 and TRBJ1-1; 8 bases are shared with TRBD1. Germline V gives CDR1 MDHEN, CDR2 SYDVKM. CDR3 length: 15 residues. The trim removed 6 bases at V and 6 bases at J, leaving 12 bases unmatched. In DNA form, the CDR3 reads TGTGCCAGCAGGCCCCTCACAGGGGGGGGCTCTGAAGCTTTCTTT. Its protein product is CASRPLTGGGSEAFF. The full variable domain, completed using reference TRBV28 and TRBJ1-1, is DVKVTQSSRYLVKRTGEKVFLECVQDMDHENMFWYRQDPGLGLRLIYFSYDVKMKEKGDIPEGYSVSREKKERFSLILESASTNQTSMYLCASRPLTGGGSEAFFGQGTRLTVV.

This chain connects TRBV4-1 to TRBJ1-6, with D possibly TRBD1 on 6 matching bases. The V gene's germline CDR1 is MGHRA and CDR2 YSYEKL. V lost 4 bases and J lost 6, with 10 bases in between. The CDR3 has 14 amino acids. CDR3: CASSPGQINSPLHF. Written as DNA, the CDR3 is TGCGCCAGCAGCCCTGGACAGATTAATTCACCCCTCCACTTT.

This rearrangement joins TRBV19 to TRBJ2-7; D is uncertain. Germline CDR1 reads LNHDA; CDR2 reads SQIVND (reference sequence). This CDR3 comprises 13 residues. V lost 2 bases to trimming and J lost 2 bases, with 7 bases between them. The CDR3 loop is CASSIHGTYEQYF. For the CDR3, the DNA is TGTGCCAGTAGTATACACGGTACCTACGAGCAGTACTTC.

The chain recombines TRBV28 with TRBJ2-1, with 8 bases lining up with TRBD1. The CDR3 is made up of 16 amino acids. The junction had 17 bases not matched to a gene; V was cut back by 5 bases and J by 11 bases. The germline V gene encodes CDR1 MDHEN and CDR2 SYDVKM. The CDR3 DNA follows: TGTGCCAGCAGTGCCCCCGGGACAGGACACATTCTTAAGCAGTTCTTC. The encoded protein is CASSAPGTGHILKQFF.

This chain uses TRBV5-6 with TRBJ1-2; 11 nucleotides agree with TRBD1. The CDR3 sequence is 15 residues long. V shed 4 bases and J 8 bases; nucleotides not matched to a gene: 10. In germline, CDR1 is SGHDT, CDR2 YYEEEE. The CDR3 DNA is TGTGCCAGCAGCCCCGATGGACAGGGGGCATGGGGCTACACCTTC. Protein: CASSPDGQGAWGYTF.

The chain uses TRBV19 and TRBJ2-3; maybe TRBD1 (6 bases). The V gene lost 3 bases and the J gene lost 4 bases, with 14 bases spanning the gap. The CDR3 runs 15 residues. Germline CDR1 LNHDA, CDR2 SQIVND (reference sequence). This CDR3 is CASSIKDSPSDTQYF. The CDR3 coding sequence is TGTGCCAGTAGTATTAAGGACAGTCCGTCAGATACGCAGTATTTT.

This clone was seen once. The CDR3, as DNA: TGTGCCAGCAGCCTCACGGGACTAGCCGGAGCTACGCAGTATTTT. This gives the protein CASSLTGLAGATQYF. The V and J genes are TRBV7-6 and TRBJ2-3, with 9 bases matching TRBD2. V was pared by 5 bases and J by 8 bases, with 11 bases of the junction left unmatched. The length of the CDR3 is 15 residues. Looked up from germline, CDR1 is SGHVS and CDR2 is FNYEAQ.

J is TRBJ2-1 and V is TRBV5-1; 7 nucleotides agree with TRBD1. V trimming: 2 bases; J trimming: 2 bases; junction bases outside the gene matches: 4. The germline gives CDR1 SGHRS, CDR2 YFSETQ. The CDR3 covers 15 residues. In DNA form, the CDR3 reads TGCGCCAGCAGCTTTGGGGACAGAGCCTACAATGAGCAGTTCTTC. It encodes CASSFGDRAYNEQFF.

As DNA, the CDR3 is TGTGCCTGGAGTCCATGGGACGGACTAAATGAAAAACTGTTTTTT. Protein: CAWSPWDGLNEKLFF. The chain carries TRBV30 and TRBJ1-4; D is possibly TRBD1 (5 bases). V was clipped by 2 bases and J by 5 bases, with 15 bases between them. The V gene's germline CDR1 is GTSNPN and CDR2 SVGIG (reference sequence). This CDR3 is 15 amino acids long.

The chain employs TRBV5-4 and TRBJ2-7; 7 bases agree with TRBD2. CDR3 length: 15 amino acids. The germline CDR1 and CDR2 sequences are SGHNT and YYREEE (reference sequence). Unmatched junction bases numbered 10, after V lost 4 bases and J lost 3 bases. The CDR3 spells CASSDRLAGNYEQYF. The CDR3 coding sequence is TGTGCCAGCAGCGATAGACTAGCCGGTAACTACGAGCAGTACTTC.

As concerns this clone: The same CDR3 can be traced to other DNA sequences in this sample. CDR3 bases: TGTGCCAGCTCACCACCGGGACAGGGAAAGGATCAGCCCCAGCATTTT. Protein: CASSPPGQGKDQPQHF. The chain combines TRBV18 with TRBJ1-5, with 9 nucleotides matching TRBD1. This CDR3 contains 16 residues. Germline loops: CDR1 KGHSH, CDR2 LQKENI. V lost 0 bases to trimming and J lost 5 bases; unmatched junction nucleotides: 5.

The chain uses TRBV27 and TRBJ2-3; TRBD2 matches at 13 bases. The germline gives CDR1 MNHEY, CDR2 SMNVEV (reference sequence). The junction had 21 bases not matched to a gene; V was cut back by 5 bases and J by 10 bases. The CDR3 length is 19 residues. CDR3 sequence: CASSTKFTSGGAEVFPQYF. The CDR3 DNA sequence: TGTGCCAGCAGTACAAAATTTACTAGCGGGGGGGCCGAGGTCTTTCCGCAGTATTTT.

V and J are TRBV10-3 and TRBJ2-7; 7 bases are shared with TRBD1. Per the germline V gene, CDR1 is ENHRY and CDR2 is SYGVKD. V lost 6 bases to trimming and J lost 1 base; unmatched junction nucleotides: 6. The length of the CDR3 is 14 residues. CDR3 in amino acids: CAIRTGTVSYEQYF. The CDR3 DNA reads TGTGCCATCAGAACCGGGACAGTTTCCTACGAGCAGTACTTC.

J is TRBJ1-1 and V is TRBV18, with TRBD1 matching 7 bases. There are 13 residues in the CDR3. Germline loops: CDR1 KGHSH, CDR2 LQKENI. Losses at the gene ends were 6 bases for V and 4 bases for J; bases not matched to a gene: 5. CDR3 sequence: CASSLTGVTEAFF. The CDR3 DNA reads as TGTGCCAGCTCGCTTACAGGGGTCACTGAAGCTTTCTTT.

The chain uses TRBV28 and TRBJ1-1, with D perhaps TRBD1 (6 bases). This CDR3 comprises 14 residues. Germline CDR1 is MDHEN and CDR2 is SYDVKM. Trimming shortened V by 8 bases and J by 3 bases, and 16 bases separated the two germline ends. The CDR3 protein is CASGAGVVDTEAFF. In DNA, the CDR3 is TGTGCCAGCGGGGCAGGGGTGGTCGACACTGAAGCTTTCTTT.

This clone was detected once. This rearrangement joins TRBV19 to TRBJ2-2; 8 bases match TRBD2. The CDR3 totals 15 residues. J was trimmed by 6 bases and V by 4 bases; bases with no gene match: 7. Germline CDR1 is LNHDA and CDR2 is SQIVND (reference sequence). CDR3 in DNA: TGTGCCAGTAGTACCACCGGGACTAGTGCCGGGGAGCTGTTTTTT. It translates to CASSTTGTSAGELFF.

J is TRBJ2-7 and V is TRBV6-1, with D possibly being TRBD1 (6 bases). Germline assignment: CDR1 MNHNS and CDR2 SASEGT. The CDR3 spans 17 residues. V was shortened by 4 bases and J by 6 bases, with 25 bases between the two germline ends. The CDR3 DNA sequence: TGTGCCAGCAGTGGAAGGTCACTAAGACTAAGGGGGTCCGAGCAGTACTTC. As protein: CASSGRSLRLRGSEQYF.

The chain couples TRBV27 to TRBJ2-5; no firm D call. The CDR3 spans 11 residues. CDR1 is MNHEY and CDR2 is SMNVEV in the germline V gene (reference sequence). Trimming stripped 7 bases from V and 2 bases from J, with 5 bases between. CDR3: CASTNQETQYF. CDR3 DNA sequence: TGTGCCAGCACTAATCAAGAGACCCAGTACTTC.

The chain links TRBV15 to TRBJ2-7, with 8 positions matching TRBD1. CDR3 length: 16 residues. Germline trimming cut 0 bases from V and 2 bases from J; bases unmatched to any gene: 6. CDR1 is LNHNV and CDR2 is YYDKDF in the germline V gene (reference sequence). The CDR3 sequence is CATSREPGQVTYEQYF. In nucleotides, the CDR3 is TGTGCCACCAGCAGAGAACCGGGACAGGTAACCTACGAGCAGTACTTC. Based on the CDR3 plus reference TRBV15 and TRBJ2-7, the full variable domain is DAMVIQNPRYQVTQFGKPVTLSCSQTLNHNVMYWYQQKSSQAPKLLFHYYDKDFNNEADTPDNFQSRRPNTSFCFLDIRSPGLGDTAMYLCATSREPGQVTYEQYFGPGTRLTVT.

The chain carries TRBV30 and TRBJ2-2, with a tentative D call TRBD2 (6 bases). CDR1 is GTSNPN and CDR2 is SVGIG in the germline V gene (reference sequence). The V gene lost 5 bases and the J gene lost 6 bases, with 10 bases spanning the gap. CDR3 length: 12 amino acids. This CDR3 reads CAWGTGAGELFF. The CDR3, as DNA: TGTGCCTGGGGGACGGGGGCCGGGGAGCTGTTTTTT.

V is TRBV10-3 and J is TRBJ1-1; no clear D gene. The germline V gene encodes CDR1 ENHRY and CDR2 SYGVKD. The CDR3 length is 12 residues. Trimming took off 9 bases at V and 1 base at J, with 9 bases between the two ends. DNA of the CDR3: TGTGCCATAGCGGGAGGGAACACTGAAGCTTTCTTT. This encodes CAIAGGNTEAFF.

This chain connects TRBV7-9 to TRBJ1-2; unclear D gene. Trimming took off 1 base at V and 0 bases at J, with 12 bases between the two ends. The CDR3 has 16 residues. Germline V CDR1 and CDR2: SEHNR, FQNEAQ (reference sequence). The CDR3 DNA is TGTGCCAGCAGCTTAGAGGGCGGAGGAACTAACTATGGCTACACCTTC. Protein product: CASSLEGGGTNYGYTF.

In this sample, this clone turned up once. CDR3 region: CASSFLGLAVSYNEQFF. In DNA form, the CDR3 reads TGTGCCAGCAGCTTCCTGGGACTAGCGGTCTCCTACAATGAGCAGTTCTTC. J is TRBJ2-1 and V is TRBV7-2, with 11 bases that match TRBD2. Germline V gives CDR1 SGHTA, CDR2 FQGNSA. There are 17 residues in the CDR3. J gave up 0 bases and V 3 bases, and 4 bases lay outside the gene matches.

This chain uses TRBV19 with TRBJ2-2; D uncertain. Germline V lookup: CDR1 LNHDA, CDR2 SQIVND (reference sequence). The length of the CDR3 is 15 residues. V shed 5 bases and J shed 3 bases, with 13 bases lying between them. The CDR3 spells CASSLGFTYTGELFF. The CDR3 DNA reads TGTGCCAGTAGTCTTGGCTTTACGTACACCGGGGAGCTGTTTTTT.